A selection of T cell receptor beta chains follows, all from one sample in a study of molecular identifiers for immune sequencing clone quantification. TCRdb reanalysed the PCR reads using MiXCR and keeps one entry per CDR3 protein. The table includes 38,000 or so distinct CDR3 sequences, around 18% detected once. Source material: naive CD8+ T cells from blood, with Jurkat cell RNA spiked in. These receptors were collected from a human donor in good health. Some libraries in this study had Jurkat cell RNA spiked in. Both conserved end residues are part of each CDR3. The order of the fields is J gene, clone size, V gene, D gene, CDR3 DNA, CDR3 protein. The D gene is left open where the match is weak. Size is stated for part of the rows, as once, few or many counts, or as a class when the clone is expanded.

J: TRBJ2-1; size: many; V: TRBV20-1; D: NA; DNA: TGCAGTGCCTTACGCGGGATCTACAATGAGCAGTTCTTC; CDR3: CSALRGIYNEQFF
J: TRBJ2-1; size: many; V: TRBV27; D: NA; DNA: TGTGCCAGCAGTACGAGCTCCTACAATGAGCAGTTCTTC; CDR3: CASSTSSYNEQFF
J: TRBJ2-1; size: many; V: TRBV4-3; D: TRBD2; DNA: TGCGCCAGCAGCCAAGGTCTAGCGGGACCCAATGAGCAGTTCTTC; CDR3: CASSQGLAGPNEQFF
J: TRBJ2-3; size: NA; V: TRBV4-1; D: NA; DNA: TGCGCCAGCAGCCAAGATGGGGACAGCGGGCACATCGCAGATACGCAGTATTTT; CDR3: CASSQDGDSGHIADTQYF
J: TRBJ2-2; size: NA; V: TRBV27; D: NA; DNA: TGTGCCAGCAGTGGGCCGCCCTCGGGCGGCACCGGGGAGCTGTTTTTT; CDR3: CASSGPPSGGTGELFF
J: TRBJ2-2; size: NA; V: TRBV28; D: NA; DNA: TGTGCCAGCAGTTTAGGGGGGCTAGGGGAGTCGTTTTTT; CDR3: CASSLGGLGESFF
J: TRBJ2-7; size: many; V: TRBV3-1; D: TRBD1; DNA: TGTGCCAGCAGCCTGACAGGGGAAGAGCAGTACTTC; CDR3: CASSLTGEEQYF
J: TRBJ2-1; size: medium-sized; V: TRBV6-4; D: TRBD2; DNA: TGTGCCAGCAGTATACTAGCGGGGTACAATGAGCAGTTCTTC; CDR3: CASSILAGYNEQFF
J: TRBJ2-1; size: many; V: TRBV7-8; D: NA; DNA: TGTGCCAGCAGCTTATGGGGCCCGAGCAATGAGCAGTTCTTC; CDR3: CASSLWGPSNEQFF
J: TRBJ2-3; size: few; V: TRBV4-2; D: TRBD2; DNA: TGTGCCAGCAGCCAAAGGCCCCAACTAGCGTCGAGCTGGGATACGCAGTATTTT; CDR3: CASSQRPQLASSWDTQYF
J: TRBJ2-6; size: many; V: TRBV7-9; D: NA; DNA: TGTGCCAGCAGCTCAGGGGACCTAACCCGGTCCGGGGCCAACGTCCTGACTTTC; CDR3: CASSSGDLTRSGANVLTF
J: TRBJ2-3; size: few; V: TRBV19; D: NA; DNA: TGTGCCAGCTCCTGGGGACGGACGCAGTATTTT; CDR3: CASSWGRTQYF
J: TRBJ2-3; size: NA; V: TRBV5-5; D: TRBD2; DNA: TGTGCCAGCAGCTTGCTTAGCGGGAGCGCAGATACGCAGTATTTT; CDR3: CASSLLSGSADTQYF
J: TRBJ2-2; size: many; V: TRBV27; D: TRBD2; DNA: TGTGCCAGCAGTTTATCGCTAGCGGGAGCGGGGGAGCTGTTTTTT; CDR3: CASSLSLAGAGELFF
J: TRBJ2-2; size: many; V: TRBV29-1; D: NA; DNA: TGCAGCGTTGTTGGGGACACCGGGGAGCTGTTTTTT; CDR3: CSVVGDTGELFF
J: TRBJ2-3; size: many; V: TRBV12-3/TRBV12-4; D: TRBD2; DNA: TGTGCCAGCACCGCGGTGACGGGAGGTGCCCGAGATACGCAGTATTTT; CDR3: CASTAVTGGARDTQYF
J: TRBJ2-1; size: many; V: TRBV15; D: TRBD1; DNA: TGTGCCACCAGCAGGGACAGGGACAATGAGCAGTTCTTC; CDR3: CATSRDRDNEQFF
J: TRBJ2-7; size: NA; V: TRBV9; D: NA; DNA: TGTGCCAGCAGCGCGGGGGCAAGCTCCTACGAGCAGTACTTC; CDR3: CASSAGASSYEQYF
J: TRBJ2-2; size: many; V: TRBV4-3; D: NA; DNA: TGCGCCAGCAGCCAACCTGGTCCCCATGGTCCCGGGGAGCTGTTTTTT; CDR3: CASSQPGPHGPGELFF
J: TRBJ2-7; size: many; V: TRBV2; D: NA; DNA: TGTGCCAGCGCCCTCCTCGACGAGCAGTACTTC; CDR3: CASALLDEQYF
J: TRBJ1-4; size: many; V: TRBV14; D: NA; DNA: TGTGCCAGCAGCTCCAACACGCCCGGGCCTCAATTGGGTGAAAAACTGTTTTTT; CDR3: CASSSNTPGPQLGEKLFF
J: TRBJ2-3; size: many; V: TRBV7-9; D: TRBD1; DNA: TGTGCCAGCAAACTGCCGGGACAGGGTCCAGATACGCAGTATTTT; CDR3: CASKLPGQGPDTQYF
J: TRBJ1-5; size: few; V: TRBV19; D: TRBD1; DNA: TGTGCCAGTAGTATGATGACAGGGTCCAATCAGCCCCAGCATTTT; CDR3: CASSMMTGSNQPQHF
J: TRBJ2-7; size: NA; V: TRBV4-3; D: TRBD2; DNA: TGCGCCAGCAACCAAGGACTAGCGGGTGCCTACGAGCAGTACTTC; CDR3: CASNQGLAGAYEQYF
J: TRBJ2-5; size: many; V: TRBV9; D: NA; DNA: TGTGCCAGCAGCGTAGCCAGCGGCCAAGAGACCCAGTACTTC; CDR3: CASSVASGQETQYF
J: TRBJ2-7; size: many; V: TRBV15; D: TRBD2; DNA: TGTGCCACCAGCAGAGATCTAGCGGGAGGGCCGGATCCCTACGAGCAGTACTTC; CDR3: CATSRDLAGGPDPYEQYF
J: TRBJ2-5; size: many; V: TRBV29-1; D: TRBD2; DNA: TGCAGCGTTGCGGGGGGGGAGACCCAGTACTTC; CDR3: CSVAGGETQYF
J: TRBJ2-7; size: NA; V: TRBV20-1; D: NA; DNA: TGCAGTGCTAGAGATCGGCGACGGGGCACCTACGAGCAGTACTTC; CDR3: CSARDRRRGTYEQYF
J: TRBJ1-1; size: many; V: TRBV4-3; D: NA; DNA: TGCGCCAGCAGCCAAGAATTGAACACTGAAGCTTTCTTT; CDR3: CASSQELNTEAFF
J: TRBJ2-3; size: many; V: TRBV6-5; D: TRBD2; DNA: TGTGCCAGCAGTTACCAAGGAGCGGGAGGTTCAGATACGCAGTATTTT; CDR3: CASSYQGAGGSDTQYF
J: TRBJ2-1; size: few; V: TRBV6-5; D: TRBD2; DNA: TGTGCCAGCAGGTGGACTAGCGGTAATGAGCAGTTCTTC; CDR3: CASRWTSGNEQFF
J: TRBJ1-2; size: many; V: TRBV29-1; D: TRBD1; DNA: TGCAGCGTCCCCAATTACGGGACAGGGAGGAACGGCTACACCTTC; CDR3: CSVPNYGTGRNGYTF
J: TRBJ2-6; size: NA; V: TRBV28; D: NA; DNA: TGTGCCAGCAGTTTAATTGGGACGAACCCCTCTGGGGCCAACGTCCTGACTTTC; CDR3: CASSLIGTNPSGANVLTF
J: TRBJ2-3; size: many; V: TRBV20-1; D: NA; DNA: TGCAGTGCTACCTCCCGGACTACGTTCACAGATACGCAGTATTTT; CDR3: CSATSRTTFTDTQYF
J: TRBJ2-5; size: NA; V: TRBV13; D: TRBD2; DNA: TGTGCCAGCAGCTTTCCCGGGAGGGGAGAGACCCAGTACTTC; CDR3: CASSFPGRGETQYF
J: TRBJ2-3; size: NA; V: TRBV15; D: TRBD1; DNA: TGTGCCACCGGCTCGGAGACAGGGTGGGTAGGAGATACGCGGTATTTT; CDR3: CATGSETGWVGDTRYF
J: TRBJ2-4; size: many; V: TRBV15; D: NA; DNA: TGTGCCACCAGCAGAGGGGTCCTAGCCAAAAACATTCAGTACTTC; CDR3: CATSRGVLAKNIQYF
J: TRBJ2-5; size: many; V: TRBV28; D: NA; DNA: TGTGCCAGCAGTTTAGGTAGCGGCCAAGAGACCCAGTACTTC; CDR3: CASSLGSGQETQYF
J: TRBJ2-7; size: many; V: TRBV28; D: TRBD2; DNA: TGTGCCAGCAGTTCCCGGGACACCTGGACTAGCGGGATCTACGAGCAGTACTTC; CDR3: CASSSRDTWTSGIYEQYF
J: TRBJ1-4; size: NA; V: TRBV7-9; D: TRBD1; DNA: TGTGCCAGCAGCCGGACAGGGATGGATGAAAAACTGTTTTTT; CDR3: CASSRTGMDEKLFF
J: TRBJ2-7; size: few; V: TRBV5-5; D: NA; DNA: TGTGCCAGCAGAAGCACCTTTTCTGAGCAGTACTTC; CDR3: CASRSTFSEQYF
J: TRBJ2-7; size: NA; V: TRBV28; D: TRBD2; DNA: TGTGCCAGCAGTTCGACTAGCGGGAGATCCTACGAGCAGTACTTC; CDR3: CASSSTSGRSYEQYF
J: TRBJ2-7; size: many; V: TRBV6-2/TRBV6-3; D: NA; DNA: TGTGCCAGCAGTTACCCGATCTACGAGCAGTACTTC; CDR3: CASSYPIYEQYF
J: TRBJ2-2; size: many; V: TRBV5-6; D: NA; DNA: TGTGCCAGCAGCTTTGCAAGTACCGGGGAGCTGTTTTTT; CDR3: CASSFASTGELFF
J: TRBJ2-4; size: NA; V: TRBV2; D: TRBD2; DNA: TGTGCCAGCAGTGACACGGGAGGGGGAAACATTCAGTACTTC; CDR3: CASSDTGGGNIQYF
J: TRBJ2-3; size: NA; V: TRBV4-3; D: TRBD2; DNA: TGCGCCAGCAGCCAAGATCGGAGCGGGAGAGGTGCAGATACGCAGTATTTT; CDR3: CASSQDRSGRGADTQYF
J: TRBJ2-1; size: many; V: TRBV28; D: NA; DNA: TGTGCCAGCAGTTTACTGACACTACACAATGAGCAGTTCTTC; CDR3: CASSLLTLHNEQFF
J: TRBJ1-2; size: many; V: TRBV7-9; D: NA; DNA: TGTGCCAGCAGCCCGGGGCTCTATGGCTACACCTTC; CDR3: CASSPGLYGYTF
J: TRBJ2-2; size: NA; V: TRBV9; D: TRBD2; DNA: TGTGCCAGCAGCGTAGAAGGCGGGAGGAACACCGGGGAGCTGTTTTTT; CDR3: CASSVEGGRNTGELFF
J: TRBJ2-3; size: many; V: TRBV11-2; D: NA; DNA: TGTGCCAGCAACTCGGCTGAAACGCAGTATTTT; CDR3: CASNSAETQYF
J: TRBJ2-1; size: many; V: TRBV29-1; D: NA; DNA: TGCAGCTTCCTTGCTCCGGGACCATCCTACAATGAGCAGTTCTTC; CDR3: CSFLAPGPSYNEQFF
J: TRBJ2-5; size: NA; V: TRBV13; D: NA; DNA: TGTGCCAGCAGTACCAGGAAACAAGAGACCCAGTACTTC; CDR3: CASSTRKQETQYF
J: TRBJ2-6; size: NA; V: TRBV7-2; D: TRBD2; DNA: TGTGCCAGCAGCTTGAGAAGCGGGGTATACTCTGGGGCCAACGTCCTGACTTTC; CDR3: CASSLRSGVYSGANVLTF
J: TRBJ1-3; size: NA; V: TRBV6-6; D: TRBD1; DNA: TGTGCCAGCAGTGGCGGGACAGGGGGCTGGACGCTCTATTTT; CDR3: CASSGGTGGWTLYF
J: TRBJ2-7; size: many; V: TRBV4-3; D: NA; DNA: TGCGCCAGCAGCCAAGATGACCGGGTTGGATACACCTACGAGCAGTACTTC; CDR3: CASSQDDRVGYTYEQYF
J: TRBJ2-7; size: many; V: TRBV12-3/TRBV12-4; D: NA; DNA: TGTGCCAGCAGTTTAGAGTACGCAGCAAGGGTCTACGAGCAGTACTTC; CDR3: CASSLEYAARVYEQYF
J: TRBJ2-7; size: many; V: TRBV29-1; D: TRBD2; DNA: TGCAGCGTTGAGATTTCTCGGCGGGAGACCTACGAGCAGTACTTC; CDR3: CSVEISRRETYEQYF
J: TRBJ2-2; size: few; V: TRBV4-1; D: TRBD2; DNA: TGCGCCAGCAGCCAAGAAGGCCGTAGCGGGAGGGCCGGGGAGCTGTTTTTT; CDR3: CASSQEGRSGRAGELFF
J: TRBJ2-7; size: NA; V: TRBV27; D: NA; DNA: TGTGCCAACAGTTTCACTCCCTCCTACGAGCAGTACTTC; CDR3: CANSFTPSYEQYF